This TCR beta chain was recorded in a study of OX40 agonist ivuxolimab in advanced cancers. Study-wide background: Of the participants, 35% to 50% had some prior anti-PD-1, anti-PD-L1 or anti-CTLA-4 therapy, which was allowed.

Study-level results: The expanded peripheral T cells' antigen specificity was not determined.

Libraries were prepared by immunoSEQ multiplex PCR; TCRdb keeps only in-frame clonotypes and omits some of them. This sample has around 90,000 clones, with about nine tenths found just once. For this clone: Its specificity is not known.

At baseline, cycle 4 day 1, and cycle 7 day 1, blood was sampled. This TCR was sampled from an adult with an advanced solid tumor such as melanoma, head and neck, liver or kidney cancer. This specimen was CD4+ or CD8+ T cells sorted from blood, taken in a trial of the OX40 agonist ivuxolimab.

DNA for the CDR3: TGTGCCACCAGCACCCCAGTTGCGGGGATTTCTAACTATGGCTACACCTTC. It codes for CATSTPVAGISNYGYTF. The gene calls are TRBV15 and TRBJ1-2; D uncertain. CDR1 and CDR2 (germline): LNHNV, YYDKDF (reference sequence). The CDR3 spans 17 residues. Trimming took off 4 bases at V and 0 bases at J, with 18 bases between the two ends.